The T cell receptor beta chain under discussion was sequenced for a study of CD8+CD57+ T cells in acquired aplastic anemia (dated by TCRdb to 2016 to 2018). Some background on the complete study: Extracted DNA from sorted CD4+ and CD8+ cells averaged around 3.4 ug, ranging from about 0.18 to 27.4 ug. A CD8+CD57+ expansion meant a frequency higher than the mean frequency seen in healthy subjects. The paper as a whole reports these results and caveats: Patients and healthy controls showed no significant difference in CD8+ Simpson's diversity (P=0.060). Twenty-nine CD8+ CDR3 sequences were found in both patients and controls but appeared to be highly expressed in patients and within the immunodominant clones of the patients.

Patients chosen for sequencing had shown expansion of CD8+CD57+ cells by flow cytometry. All patients had severe acquired aplastic anemia diagnosed by International Study of Aplastic Anemia and Agranulocytosis and Camitta criteria. No therapy had been received by the patients at the time of blood sampling. TCR repertoires of sorted CD4+ and CD8+ blood T cells from severe aplastic anemia patients and healthy subjects were deep-sequenced in the study. Patients were enrolled in the USA under clinicaltrials.gov protocols 00001620, 01623167, 00001397, 00071045, 00081523 and 00961064. Ficoll-Paque density gradient centrifugation was used to isolate peripheral blood mononuclear cells. Before DNA was extracted, CD4+ and CD8+ T cells were sorted using either FACS or magnetic beads. This clonotype was found many times. Its binding antigen is unknown. Per-base qualities were not stored, and no clone one base away is much larger.

A distance of 14 bases separates the germline ends of V and J, which lose 0 bases and 0 bases respectively. From its cysteine to its phenylalanine, the CDR3 spans 18 amino acids. The DNA shown is the 54-base CDR3, in frame from base 1. The germline V gene encodes CDR1 SNHLY and CDR2 FYNNEI. TCR beta VDJ combination and CDR3 sequence profiling used genomic DNA as the template. TCR repertoire sequencing was run on an Illumina HiSeq 2000. Concerning the study's data processing: TRBV/TRBJ rearrangement plots, CDR3 size and DJ length profiles, and Simpson's diversity index were used to evaluate the repertoires. The most abundant DNA sequence in the deep sequencing data was taken as the immunodominant clone. CDR3 amino acid sequences were checked for sharing between subjects and were compared against published repertoires and the VDJdb database. TCRdb passed the public sequencing reads through fastp at Q25 and MiXCR, retaining productive beta sequences. Each entry is one CDR3 protein sequence, shown with its most common DNA and genes. The V and J calls come from TCRdb's annotation, not from the publication. Recorded for this sample are 150,000 to 200,000 distinct CDR3 sequences; less than 60% of them occurred a single time. More than 0.95% of the sample is held by the ten biggest clonotypes.

Recombination linked TRBV2 to TRBJ2-2; the D gene cannot be resolved reliably. Sequenced sample: sorted CD4+, CD8+, or CD8+CD57+ T cells (not recorded which) from PBMCs. The TCR originated in a human donor with aplastic anemia. The nucleotide sequence reads as follows: TGTGCCAGCAGTGAAGCGCTTCGGCCAACATCGAACACCGGGGAGCTGTTTTTT. This codes for CASSEALRPTSNTGELFF. Here the CDR3 is joined to the reference TRBV2 and TRBJ2-2 genes, and the full variable domain is: EPEVTQTPSHQVTQMGQEVILRCVPISNHLYFYWYRQILGQKVEFLVSFYNNEISEKSEIFDDQFSVERPDGSNFTLKIRSTKLEDSAMYFCASSEALRPTSNTGELFFGEGSRLTVL.